One T cell receptor beta chain is described in this entry. Only in-frame clones appear in the TCRdb table, and some are missing; sequencing was by immunoSEQ multiplex PCR. There are some 2 million clones in the sample; approximately 94% occur only once, and under 1.5% lies in the top ten. V lost 4 bases to trimming and J lost 0 bases, with 13 bases between them. The CDR3 covers 16 residues. The germline V gene encodes CDR1 MNHEY and CDR2 SVGAGI. The sample comes from a study of shared clonotypes between healthy human individuals. Cells designated naive CD8 were CD45RO-negative and were positively selected for CCR7, with terminally differentiated effector memory CD45RA+ cells excluded.

The sequenced sample consisted of naive CD8+ T cells sorted from blood. The chain couples TRBV6-5 to TRBJ2-4, with D maybe TRBD2 (5 bases). The sequence was obtained from a man aged 18 to 29 in good health. CDR3 region: CASSFTADVAKNIQYF. CDR3 nucleotides: TGTGCCAGCAGTTTTACAGCGGATGTAGCCAAAAACATTCAGTACTTC.